This T cell receptor (beta chain) was sequenced in a study of OX40 agonist ivuxolimab in advanced cancers. Autoimmune disease history or systemic immunosuppression led to patients being barred. Sequencing used immunoSEQ multiplex PCR; TCRdb keeps in-frame clones, though not all of them. This sample yields 90,000 to 100,000 clones, of which 70% to 85% are seen a single time; roughly 1.5% belongs to the top ten. V trimming: 3 bases; J trimming: 4 bases; junction bases outside the gene matches: 11. The V gene's germline CDR1 is SGHKS and CDR2 YYEKEE (reference sequence). The CDR3 runs 19 residues. This clone was detected a few times. Antigen unknown. Study results and limitations: Averaged across samples, CD8+ T cells carried more expanded clones than CD4+ did.

The sample was CD4+ or CD8+ T cells sorted from blood, taken in a trial of the OX40 agonist ivuxolimab. This chain connects TRBV5-5 to TRBJ2-2, with 14 bases that match TRBD2. The receptor was isolated from an adult with an advanced solid tumor such as melanoma, head and neck, liver or kidney cancer. The CDR3 reads CASSSADWTSGRPTGELFF. The DNA for the CDR3 is TGTGCCAGCAGCTCTGCGGACTGGACTAGCGGGAGGCCCACCGGGGAGCTGTTTTTT.